These 20 T cell receptor beta chains were all obtained from the same sample, sequenced in a study of control samples from healthy donors and cancer patients. Libraries were prepared by immunoSEQ multiplex PCR; TCRdb keeps only in-frame clonotypes and omits some of them. The sample lists some 140,000 clones; 88% were seen once. Material: blood. The source of these receptors is a woman aged 25 to 39 in good health.

The chain uses TRBV29-1 and TRBJ2-3; 12 bases match TRBD2. This CDR3 region has 15 residues. J lost 3 bases, V lost 6 bases, and 7 bases had no gene match. Germline V gene sequence: CDR1 SQVTM, CDR2 ANQGSEA. CDR3 residues: CSVRLAGDVTDTQYF. The CDR3 DNA follows: TGCAGCGTGCGACTAGCGGGAGATGTAACAGATACGCAGTATTTT.

As for this clone: Distinct nucleotide sequences in the sample also encode this CDR3. V and J are TRBV7-3 and TRBJ2-2; the match to TRBD2 covers 10 bases. The ends lost 2 bases at V and 4 bases at J; junction bases unmatched: 4. Per the germline V gene, CDR1 is SGHTA and CDR2 is FQGTGA. The CDR3 contains 16 residues. The CDR3 DNA sequence: TGTGCCAGCAGCTTAGGGCTAGCGGGAGCCACCGGGGAGCTGTTTTTT. Protein product: CASSLGLAGATGELFF. Combining the CDR3 with reference TRBV7-3 and TRBJ2-2 gives the whole variable domain GAGVSQTPSNKVTEKGKYVELRCDPISGHTALYWYRQSLGQGPEFLIYFQGTGAADDSGLPNDRFFAVRPEGSVSTLKIQRTERGDSAVYLCASSLGLAGATGELFFGEGSRLTVL.

A single count supports this clone. This rearrangement joins TRBV5-1 to TRBJ2-2; D could derive from TRBD1 or TRBD2 (5 bases each). The CDR3 runs to 18 residues. Germline V gene data show CDR1 as SGHRS and CDR2 as YFSETQ. V was cut by 2 bases and J by 1 base, with 18 bases left in between. This chain's CDR3 is CASSFLGDPRRNTGELFF. The DNA for the CDR3 is TGCGCCAGCAGCTTTTTGGGGGACCCCCGGAGGAACACCGGGGAGCTGTTTTTT.

This clone was seen a few times. Different DNA sequences within this sample yield the same CDR3. This rearrangement joins TRBV28 to TRBJ1-1; D not certain. CDR3 length: 13 amino acids. Germline V lookup: CDR1 MDHEN, CDR2 SYDVKM. V was cut by 3 bases and J by 5 bases, with 10 bases left in between. The CDR3 region has the DNA TGTGCCAGCAGTTTCTCGGTTGGAACTGAAGCTTTCTTT. Translated: CASSFSVGTEAFF.

The gene calls are TRBV5-4 and TRBJ2-7; a possible D gene is TRBD1 (6 bases). V gave up 1 base and J gave up 1 base, with 9 bases separating them. This CDR3 region has 14 residues. The germline V gene encodes CDR1 SGHNT and CDR2 YYREEE (reference sequence). The CDR3 nucleotides are TGTGCCAGCAGCTTGCGACAGGAGTCCTACGAGCAGTACTTC. This encodes CASSLRQESYEQYF.

The chain combines TRBV27 with TRBJ2-4; no clear D gene. Germline V CDR1 and CDR2: MNHEY, SMNVEV (reference sequence). Trimming removed 4 bases at V and 4 bases at J, with 11 bases between. The CDR3 covers 14 residues. The CDR3 spells CASSYDISKNIQYF. CDR3 nucleotides: TGTGCCAGCAGTTATGACATTTCGAAAAACATTCAGTACTTC.

The J gene is TRBJ1-2, the V gene TRBV7-9; D remains ambiguous. CDR1 SEHNR and CDR2 FQNEAQ come from the germline V gene (reference sequence). V gave up 1 base and J gave up 12 bases, with 12 bases separating them. The CDR3 is made up of 12 amino acids. The CDR3 DNA follows: TGTGCCAGCAGCTTAGTTCGGGGATTTAACACCTTC. It specifies CASSLVRGFNTF.

The rearrangement joins TRBV2 to TRBJ2-7, with TRBD2 matching over 13 bases. The CDR3 has 16 amino acids. Trimming removed 6 bases from V and 4 bases from J; junction bases left unmatched: 9. Germline V gene lookup returns CDR1 SNHLY and CDR2 FYNNEI. The CDR3 nucleotides read TGTGCCAGCAGCTTCGGACTAGCGGGAGATGGGTACGAGCAGTACTTC. Protein: CASSFGLAGDGYEQYF. The variable domain in full, with the rest retrieved from reference TRBV2 and TRBJ2-7, is EPEVTQTPSHQVTQMGQEVILRCVPISNHLYFYWYRQILGQKVEFLVSFYNNEISEKSEIFDDQFSVERPDGSNFTLKIRSTKLEDSAMYFCASSFGLAGDGYEQYFGPGTRLTVT.

This clone was counted a few times. The V and J genes are TRBV5-5 and TRBJ1-1; D unresolved. V dropped 2 bases and J dropped 0 bases, with 8 bases sitting between them. The germline CDR1 and CDR2 sequences are SGHKS and YYEKEE (reference sequence). The CDR3 consists of 14 residues. The DNA for the CDR3 is TGTGCCAGCAGCTTCAAACAGATGAACACTGAAGCTTTCTTT. Protein: CASSFKQMNTEAFF.

The CDR3 spells CAWSRDRGGYEQYF. CDR3 DNA: TGTGCCTGGAGTCGGGACAGGGGTGGCTACGAGCAGTACTTC. The chain uses TRBV30 and TRBJ2-7, with 10 bases matching TRBD1. Germline-derived CDR1 and CDR2 are GTSNPN and SVGIG (reference sequence). V gave up 2 bases and J gave up 3 bases; unmatched junction bases: 4. The CDR3 contains 14 residues.

The gene calls are TRBV27 and TRBJ2-2; a weak D match, TRBD1 (5 bases). The germline V and J ends were trimmed by 0 bases and 5 bases, with 13 bases remaining between them. CDR1 is MNHEY, CDR2 SMNVEV, per germline (reference sequence). The CDR3 sequence is 16 residues long. Written as DNA, the CDR3 is TGTGCCAGCAGTTTATCCTTCAGGGTGGCGACCGGGGAGCTGTTTTTT. The encoded protein is CASSLSFRVATGELFF.

The rearrangement links TRBV30 to TRBJ1-1; D remains unclear. Germline CDR1 is GTSNPN and CDR2 is SVGIG (reference sequence). Trimming removed 5 bases at V and 5 bases at J, with 9 bases between. The CDR3 is made up of 11 amino acids. CDR3 sequence: CAWGVMTEAFF. The CDR3 DNA reads as TGTGCCTGGGGGGTAATGACTGAAGCTTTCTTT.

The chain uses TRBV19 and TRBJ2-1; tentatively, D is TRBD1 or TRBD2 (6 bases each). CDR1 and CDR2 (germline): LNHDA, SQIVND (reference sequence). The CDR3 is made up of 14 amino acids. Here the CDR3 DNA reads TGTGCTAGCGGCGGACAGCCACCCTACAATGAGCAGTTCTTC. Its translation: CASGGQPPYNEQFF.

The chain joins TRBV30 to TRBJ1-6, with D tentatively TRBD1 (5 bases). V was pared by 8 bases and J by 10 bases, with 12 bases between. Germline values: CDR1 GTSNPN, CDR2 SVGIG (reference sequence). The CDR3 is 11 amino acids. The CDR3 bases are TGTGCCCGCTCGAGGGGCTCACCCCTCCACTTT. It translates to CARSRGSPLHF.

This clone was seen more than once but under ten times. V gene TRBV28 combines with J gene TRBJ1-2, with D unclear. Germline V lookup: CDR1 MDHEN, CDR2 SYDVKM. V shed 4 bases and J shed 7 bases, with 19 bases lying between them. This CDR3 spans 15 amino acids. As DNA, the CDR3 is TGTGCCAGCAGTTCCCAAGATCCCGACGCTTCTGGCTACACCTTC. Its translation: CASSSQDPDASGYTF.

V gene TRBV2 combines with J gene TRBJ1-5; D is perhaps TRBD1 (5 bases). CDR1 and CDR2 (germline): SNHLY, FYNNEI. The ends were cut back, 4 bases at V and 6 bases at J, with 13 bases in the middle. The CDR3 contains 14 residues. Here the CDR3 DNA reads TGTGCCAGCAGTGCGAGTCAGGGCATTCAGCCCCAGCATTTT. Residues: CASSASQGIQPQHF.

The chain combines TRBV14 with TRBJ1-1; no clear D. The V and J ends lost 5 bases and 1 base respectively, with 8 bases between them. CDR1 and CDR2 from the germline V gene are SGHDN and FVKESK. The CDR3 runs to 13 residues. The CDR3 loop reads CASSSVWNTEAFF. The CDR3 DNA reads TGTGCCAGCAGCTCGGTCTGGAACACTGAAGCTTTCTTT.

V usage is TRBV5-4 and J usage is TRBJ1-4; 9 bases map to TRBD1. V lost 3 bases and J lost 7; bases outside the gene matches: 4. Germline V gives CDR1 SGHNT, CDR2 YYREEE (reference sequence). The CDR3 contains 14 residues. CDR3: CASSYTGGGEKLFF. CDR3 in DNA: TGTGCCAGCAGCTACACAGGGGGCGGTGAAAAACTGTTTTTT.

This chain joins TRBV25-1 and TRBJ2-7; weak D call: TRBD2 (6 bases). Germline CDR1 and CDR2: MGHDK and SYGVNS. The CDR3 covers 13 residues. With 7 bases removed from V and 2 bases from J, the gap between germline ends came to 12 bases. In DNA, the CDR3 is TGTGCCAGCAAGAGGGCGGGGACCTACGAGCAGTACTTC. Amino acid sequence: CASKRAGTYEQYF.

V and J are TRBV5-1 and TRBJ2-3, with a possible D match to TRBD1 (5 bases). Germline V lookup: CDR1 SGHRS, CDR2 YFSETQ. Between the trimmed V and J ends, which lost 4 bases and 8 bases, there was a span of 17 bases. The length of the CDR3 is 14 residues. The CDR3 protein is CASSQRLAQGTQYF. CDR3 nucleotide sequence: TGCGCCAGCAGCCAAAGACTTGCTCAGGGTACGCAGTATTTT.